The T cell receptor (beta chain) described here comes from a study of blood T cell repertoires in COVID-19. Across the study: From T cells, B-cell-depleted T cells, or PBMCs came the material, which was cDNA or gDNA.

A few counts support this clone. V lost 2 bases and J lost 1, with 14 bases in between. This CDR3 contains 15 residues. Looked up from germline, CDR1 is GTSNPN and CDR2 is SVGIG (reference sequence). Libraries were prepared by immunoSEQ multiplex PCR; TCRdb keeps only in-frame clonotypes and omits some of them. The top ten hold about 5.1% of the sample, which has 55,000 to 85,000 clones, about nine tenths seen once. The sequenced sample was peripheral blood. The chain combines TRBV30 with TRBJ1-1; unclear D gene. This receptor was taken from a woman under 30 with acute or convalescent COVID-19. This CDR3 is CAWSPPYNSNTEAFF. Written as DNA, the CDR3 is TGTGCCTGGAGTCCACCATACAATTCGAACACTGAAGCTTTCTTT.